The 5 T cell receptor beta chains below were found in one sample sequenced in a study of cytomegalovirus exposure and HLA in healthy donors. Vbeta (60) and Jbeta (13) primers were used in the PCR. Repertoires were generated with immunoSEQ multiplex PCR, while TCRdb's copy carries only in-frame clones and drops some. The table has over 150,000 clones, approximately 85% seen once. The sample was PBMCs. The receptors were gathered from a girl between 5 and 17 years old in good health and CMV-seropositive.

The chain is built from TRBV9 and TRBJ1-4; 9 bases fit TRBD1. Germline CDR1 SGDLS, CDR2 YYNGEE. V shed 2 bases, J shed 5 bases, and the junction held 4 bases outside the gene matches. The CDR3 runs 15 residues. The CDR3 reads CASSVLGTGNEKLFF. For the CDR3, the DNA is TGTGCCAGCAGCGTCCTTGGGACAGGGAATGAAAAACTGTTTTTT.

In its sample, this clone was seen once. V is TRBV30 and J is TRBJ1-2; D might be TRBD1 (6 bases). Looked up from germline, CDR1 is GTSNPN and CDR2 is SVGIG (reference sequence). The germline V and J ends were trimmed by 2 bases and 8 bases, with 12 bases remaining between them. There are 12 residues in the CDR3. The CDR3 here is CAWSWQGSGYTF. As DNA, the CDR3 is TGTGCCTGGAGTTGGCAGGGGAGCGGCTACACCTTC.

This chain connects TRBV6-6 to TRBJ1-2, with 7 bases identical to TRBD1. The V and J ends lost 2 bases and 3 bases, in that order; junction bases with no gene match: 9. Germline-derived CDR1 and CDR2 are MNHNY and SVGAGI (reference sequence). This CDR3 has 16 residues. The CDR3 protein is CASSYPDPGQYYGYTF. The CDR3 DNA sequence: TGTGCCAGCAGTTACCCTGATCCGGGACAGTACTATGGCTACACCTTC.

This clone is a singleton in its sample. CDR3 amino acids: CASSPQQWDISNQPQHF. The CDR3 coding sequence is TGTGCCAGCTCACCACAGCAGTGGGACATTAGCAATCAGCCCCAGCATTTT. The chain recombines TRBV18 with TRBJ1-5; a possible D gene is TRBD1 (6 bases). The V and J ends lost 1 base and 0 bases respectively, with 13 bases between them. Looked up from germline, CDR1 is KGHSH and CDR2 is LQKENI. This CDR3 spans 17 amino acids.

This chain uses TRBV6-6 with TRBJ2-1; no definite D call. The CDR3 covers 11 residues. CDR1 and CDR2 (germline): MNHNY, SVGAGI (reference sequence). The ends were cut back, 10 bases at V and 1 base at J, with 5 bases in the middle. The CDR3 protein is CAILSYNEQFF. CDR3 nucleotides: TGTGCCATCCTATCCTACAATGAGCAGTTCTTC.